The TCR beta chain under discussion was sequenced for a study of CD8+CD57+ T cells in acquired aplastic anemia. Study-wide findings and caveats: Patients did not significantly differ from controls in CD8+ Simpson's diversity.

Remarks on this clonotype: What it binds is unknown.

Genomic DNA, the template, was used for profiling of the TCR beta VDJ and CDR3. One entry per CDR3 protein, called by TCRdb with MiXCR from the reads. The sample shows about 150,000 distinct CDR3 sequences, around 52% of them seen only once. CD8+CD57+ cell expansion, shown by flow cytometry, had occurred in the patients selected for sequencing. Every patient was diagnosed with severe acquired aplastic anemia. Patients had received no therapy at the time of blood sampling. V was clipped by 8 bases and J by 5 bases, with 10 bases between them. The CDR3 runs 11 residues. The V gene's germline CDR1 is ENHRY and CDR2 SYGVKD.

The chain carries TRBV10-3 and TRBJ2-7, with a weak D call TRBD2 (5 bases). The sequence was obtained from a human donor with aplastic anemia. Sample: sorted CD4+, CD8+, or CD8+CD57+ T cells (not recorded which) from PBMCs. CDR3 nucleotides: TGTGCCATCGCCGAGCGGCACGAGCAGTACTTC. Translation: CAIAERHEQYF.